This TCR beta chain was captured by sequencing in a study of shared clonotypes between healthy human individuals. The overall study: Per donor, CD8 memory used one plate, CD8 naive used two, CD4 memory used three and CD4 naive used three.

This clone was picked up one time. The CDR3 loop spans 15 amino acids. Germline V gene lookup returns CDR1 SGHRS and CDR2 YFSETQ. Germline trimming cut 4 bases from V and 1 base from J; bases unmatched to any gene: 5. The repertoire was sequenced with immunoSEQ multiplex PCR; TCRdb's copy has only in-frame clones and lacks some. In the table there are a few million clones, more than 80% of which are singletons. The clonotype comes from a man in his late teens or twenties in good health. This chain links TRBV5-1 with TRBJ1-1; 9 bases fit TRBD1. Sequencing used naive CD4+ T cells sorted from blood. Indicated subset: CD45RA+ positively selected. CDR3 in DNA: TGCGCCAGCAGCGTGACAGGGGGGCGGAACACTGAAGCTTTCTTT. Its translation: CASSVTGGRNTEAFF.